A single sample is the source of the 5 T cell receptor beta chains below, sequenced in a study of metastatic and nonmetastatic thyroid tumors. TCRdb reanalyzed the PCR reads with MiXCR. The sample records roughly 70,000 clones, roughly a sixth being singletons. No treatment of any kind had been given to any patient before thyroid surgery. Sample: blood. The receptors were sampled from a female donor with papillary thyroid cancer or a benign thyroid nodule (not recorded which). Some clones in this sample may be carry-over from other donors' samples.

In its sample, this clone was seen a few times. A junction boundary mismatches the germline segment, possibly from a read error. The rearrangement joins TRBV19 to TRBJ1-1; 7 bases agree with TRBD1. The CDR3 runs 14 residues. Germline lookup yields CDR1 LNHDA and CDR2 SQIVND (reference sequence). CDR3 region: CASRNRGANTEALF. CDR3 DNA sequence: TGTGCCAGCCGAAACAGGGGCGCCAACACTGAAGCTCTCTTT.

This clone was counted many times. The chain links TRBV19 to TRBJ1-2, with TRBD1 identical over 9 bases. J gave up 3 bases and V 9 bases, and 8 bases lay outside the gene matches. The CDR3 totals 14 residues. Germline CDR1 reads LNHDA; CDR2 reads SQIVND (reference sequence). The CDR3 spells CASRRQGVYYGYTF. The CDR3 DNA reads as TGTGCCAGCCGAAGACAGGGGGTTTACTATGGCTACACCTTC.

The chain uses TRBV30 and TRBJ2-7; unclear D gene. Trimming left V 4 bases short and J 4 bases short, with 11 bases between. This CDR3 is built from 12 residues. The germline V gene encodes CDR1 GTSNPN and CDR2 SVGIG (reference sequence). CDR3 nucleotide sequence: TGTGCCTGGAATACTGTGAGTTACGAGCAGTACTTC. Residues: CAWNTVSYEQYF.

This clone has ten or more counts. The V call is TRBV11-2, the J call TRBJ1-2; no reliable D call. V lost 5 bases and J lost 8, with 12 bases in between. From germline, CDR1 is SGHAT and CDR2 FQNNGV. The CDR3 is 12 amino acids. The CDR3 sequence is CASSLVRSGYTF. DNA for the CDR3: TGTGCCAGCAGCCTGGTCAGGTCCGGCTACACCTTC.

This clone was counted between two and nine times. The chain joins TRBV10-1 to TRBJ2-1; 9 bases line up with TRBD2. CDR3 length: 14 residues. The germline CDR1 and CDR2 sequences are WNHNN and SYGVQD (reference sequence). V dropped 6 bases and J dropped 2; count of bases not matched to a gene: 2. CDR3 DNA sequence: TGCGCCAGCAGCCTAGCGGGGACCTACAATGAGCAGTTCTTC. Its protein is CASSLAGTYNEQFF.